This record concerns one T cell receptor beta chain sequence. This entry is derived from a study of blood T cell repertoires in COVID-19. About the study: There were acute and convalescent COVID-19 samples, and they came from the United States, Italy and Spain. T cells, B-cell-depleted T cells, or PBMCs provided the cDNA or gDNA that served as material.

Original methodology: Reference gene primer amplification in the assay estimated nucleated cell counts. The protocol was immunoSEQ multiplex PCR, while the TCRdb copy is restricted to in-frame clones and leaves out a portion. From that table come the V and J calls and clone size; the DNA was used to work out D and trimming. Of over 300,000 clones in the sample, 88% were seen once. Trimming removed 9 bases at V and 8 bases at J, with 19 bases between. Germline V lookup: CDR1 SEHNR, CDR2 FQNEAQ (reference sequence). CDR3 length: 13 amino acids. Self-reported history from a screening survey and questionnaire set each donor's cohort.

The clonotype comes from a woman aged 25-40 years with acute COVID-19. Sequenced: PBMCs or T cells enriched from blood (not recorded which). The chain joins TRBV7-9 to TRBJ2-5, with D uncertain. The CDR3 bases are TGTGCCAGTGGGCAAGGAAATGGAAATACCCAGTACTTC. It encodes CASGQGNGNTQYF.